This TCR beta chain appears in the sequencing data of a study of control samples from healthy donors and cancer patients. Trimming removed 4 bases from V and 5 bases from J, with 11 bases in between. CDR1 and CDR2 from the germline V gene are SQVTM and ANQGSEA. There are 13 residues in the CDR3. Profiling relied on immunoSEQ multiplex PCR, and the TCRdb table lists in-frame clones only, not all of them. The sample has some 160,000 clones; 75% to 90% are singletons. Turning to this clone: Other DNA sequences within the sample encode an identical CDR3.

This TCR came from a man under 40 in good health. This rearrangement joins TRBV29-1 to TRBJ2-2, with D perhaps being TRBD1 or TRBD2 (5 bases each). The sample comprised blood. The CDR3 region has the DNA TGCAGCGTTGGAGGGTGGGGGACCGGGGAGCTGTTTTTT. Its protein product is CSVGGWGTGELFF.